This T cell receptor (beta chain) was sequenced in a study of T cells after yellow fever vaccination. This CDR3 contains 17 residues. Trimming left V 2 bases short and J 3 bases short, with 20 bases between. Germline V gene sequence: CDR1 SGHVS, CDR2 FNYEAQ. TCRdb independently ran MiXCR on the 5' RACE reads; one entry per CDR3 protein. The sample has approximately 550,000 distinct CDR3 sequences, roughly 13% seen once. This clonotype was detected only a few times. The chain employs TRBV7-6 and TRBJ2-7; D perhaps matches TRBD1 (5 bases). The TCR comes from a man aged 25-45 years who received the YFV17D yellow fever vaccine. The sample here was PBMCs, taken on the day of the yellow fever booster vaccination. The CDR3 region has the DNA TGTGCCAGCAGCTTAAGTCAAGGACAAGCCCAAAACTACGAGCAGTACTTC. Translating it yields CASSLSQGQAQNYEQYF.